This TCR beta chain was observed in a study of blood T cell repertoires in COVID-19. In the study overall: Acute and convalescent COVID-19 specimens originated in the United States, Italy and Spain.

Original handling: Reference gene primer amplification in the assay estimated nucleated cell counts. Clones were sequenced by immunoSEQ multiplex PCR, and TCRdb holds only the in-frame ones, with some missing. V, J and clone size derive from that table, while D and trimming were established from the DNA sequence. The data show 15,000 to 17,000 clones, under 80% seen once. This clone appeared a few times. Germline assignment: CDR1 SGHRS and CDR2 YFSETQ. CDR3 length equals 15 residues. V dropped 2 bases and J dropped 2; count of bases not matched to a gene: 6. This clonotype originated in a man aged 70-80 years with active or convalescent COVID-19. The chain carries TRBV5-1 and TRBJ2-7; 8 bases align to TRBD1. Sequencing was performed on peripheral blood. CDR3 protein: CASSFGTGPAYEQYF. CDR3 coding DNA: TGCGCCAGCAGCTTCGGGACAGGCCCGGCCTACGAGCAGTACTTC.